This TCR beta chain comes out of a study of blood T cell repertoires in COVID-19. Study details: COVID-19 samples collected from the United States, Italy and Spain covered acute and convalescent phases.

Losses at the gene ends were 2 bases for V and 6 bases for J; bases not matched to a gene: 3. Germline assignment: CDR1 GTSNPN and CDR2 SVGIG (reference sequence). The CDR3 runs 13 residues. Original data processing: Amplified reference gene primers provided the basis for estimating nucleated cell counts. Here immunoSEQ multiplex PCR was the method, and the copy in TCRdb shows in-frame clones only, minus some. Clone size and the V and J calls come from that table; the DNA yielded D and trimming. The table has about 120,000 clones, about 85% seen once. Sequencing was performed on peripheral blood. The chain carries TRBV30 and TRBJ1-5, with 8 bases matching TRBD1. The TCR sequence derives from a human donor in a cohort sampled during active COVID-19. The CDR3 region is CAWSQGAAQPQHF. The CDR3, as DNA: TGTGCCTGGAGTCAGGGGGCGGCTCAGCCCCAGCATTTT.